The rows below give T cell receptor beta chains drawn from one sample of a study of cytomegalovirus exposure and HLA in healthy donors. Using immunoSEQ multiplex PCR, the repertoire was profiled, and TCRdb retains in-frame clones only, with some absent. The table records 90,000 to 140,000 clones, about an eighth of them present only once. Material: PBMCs. All receptors derive from a man aged 40-55 years in good health and CMV-seropositive. Both conserved end residues are part of each CDR3. A D gene is named only where the DNA matches it firmly. Size values are once, few and many counts, or a class for expanded clones, and some rows have none.

CDR3: CASSNHAHYEQYF; DNA: TGTGCCAGCAGCAATCACGCACACTACGAGCAGTACTTC; size: .; D: .; J: TRBJ2-7; V: TRBV21-1
CDR3: CASSPPGQGAREQYF; DNA: TGTGCCAGCTCACCACCGGGACAGGGGGCGCGGGAGCAGTACTTC; size: .; D: TRBD1; J: TRBJ2-7; V: TRBV18
CDR3: CASSSLGGADSPLHF; DNA: TGTGCCAGCAGCTCCTTAGGGGGGGCGGATTCACCCCTCCACTTT; size: few; D: .; J: TRBJ1-6; V: TRBV4-2
CDR3: CASSGQGGWNTEAFF; DNA: TGTGCCAGCAGTGGACAGGGCGGATGGAACACTGAAGCTTTCTTT; size: .; D: TRBD1; J: TRBJ1-1; V: TRBV6-5
CDR3: CASRKQGSTNEKLFF; DNA: TGTGCCAGCAGAAAACAGGGGTCAACTAATGAAAAACTGTTTTTT; size: .; D: TRBD1; J: TRBJ1-4; V: TRBV6-5
CDR3: CAWNPRGQLRDTQYF; DNA: TGTGCCTGGAATCCCAGGGGACAGCTCAGGGATACGCAGTATTTT; size: .; D: TRBD1; J: TRBJ2-3; V: TRBV30
CDR3: CASSPFRGQGKVSDTEAFF; DNA: TGTGCCAGCAGCCCATTTCGTGGACAGGGGAAAGTGAGCGACACTGAAGCTTTCTTT; size: .; D: TRBD1; J: TRBJ1-1; V: TRBV7-9
CDR3: CATSRGRPNEQFF; DNA: TGTGCCACCAGCAGAGGCAGGCCCAATGAGCAGTTCTTC; size: few; D: .; J: TRBJ2-1; V: TRBV15
CDR3: CASSARSGRASDTQYF; DNA: TGTGCCAGTAGTGCGCGTAGCGGGAGGGCCTCAGATACGCAGTATTTT; size: few; D: TRBD2; J: TRBJ2-3; V: TRBV19
CDR3: CASREYTEAFF; DNA: TGTGCCAGCCGGGAGTACACTGAAGCTTTCTTT; size: few; D: .; J: TRBJ1-1; V: TRBV2
CDR3: CASSYNAGGFKNIQYF; DNA: TGTGCCAGCAGTTACAATGCGGGAGGGTTCAAAAACATTCAGTACTTC; size: few; D: TRBD2; J: TRBJ2-4; V: TRBV6-5
CDR3: CATRIPGAGETNEKLFF; DNA: TGTGCCACCAGAATACCGGGAGCCGGAGAGACTAATGAAAAACTGTTTTTT; size: .; D: .; J: TRBJ1-4; V: TRBV15
CDR3: CASSLDRVGGYTF; DNA: TGTGCCAGCAGCTTAGACAGGGTGGGGGGCTACACCTTC; size: .; D: .; J: TRBJ1-2; V: TRBV7-2
CDR3: CASIAASAVDEQYF; DNA: TGTGCCAGCATAGCGGCTAGCGCGGTTGACGAGCAGTACTTC; size: many; D: .; J: TRBJ2-7; V: TRBV2
CDR3: CASSPSGGSYEQYF; DNA: TGTGCCAGCAGCCCAAGCGGGGGCTCCTACGAGCAGTACTTC; size: few; D: TRBD2; J: TRBJ2-7; V: TRBV9
CDR3: CASSLGDRERTYEQYF; DNA: TGTGCCAGCAGCTTAGGGGACAGGGAGCGGACCTACGAGCAGTACTTC; size: .; D: TRBD1; J: TRBJ2-7; V: TRBV7-8
CDR3: CASSYRGPDTEAFF; DNA: TGTGCCAGCAGTTACCGAGGGCCGGACACTGAAGCTTTCTTT; size: .; D: .; J: TRBJ1-1; V: TRBV6-5
CDR3: CASSGVGGPFGGYTF; DNA: TGTGCCAGCAGTGGCGTGGGGGGGCCGTTCGGCGGCTACACCTTC; size: few; D: .; J: TRBJ1-2; V: TRBV2
CDR3: CASSPGLAGGPYNEQFF; DNA: TGTGCCAGCAGCCCCGGACTAGCGGGAGGGCCGTACAATGAGCAGTTCTTC; size: .; D: TRBD2; J: TRBJ2-1; V: TRBV7-9
CDR3: CASSRGERGTDTQYF; DNA: TGTGCCAGCAGCCGCGGGGAGCGGGGCACAGATACGCAGTATTTT; size: .; D: .; J: TRBJ2-3; V: TRBV2
CDR3: CASSPTGSGALLGYTF; DNA: TGTGCCAGCTCACCCACCGGGTCAGGGGCCCTCTTGGGCTACACCTTC; size: .; D: .; J: TRBJ1-2; V: TRBV18
CDR3: CAISTASGSGTDTQYF; DNA: TGTGCCATCAGCACTGCTAGCGGGAGCGGCACAGATACGCAGTATTTT; size: .; D: TRBD2; J: TRBJ2-3; V: TRBV10-3
CDR3: CASSLLGGGQEVGAFF; DNA: TGTGCCAGCAGTTTACTAGGGGGAGGGCAAGAGGTGGGAGCTTTCTTT; size: .; D: .; J: TRBJ1-1; V: TRBV27
CDR3: CASSSQGWAEAFF; DNA: TGTGCCAGCAGTTCCCAGGGCTGGGCTGAAGCTTTCTTT; size: few; D: .; J: TRBJ1-1; V: TRBV28
CDR3: CASSLQGQPQHF; DNA: TGTGCCAGCAGCTTACAGGGGCAGCCCCAGCATTTT; size: few; D: .; J: TRBJ1-5; V: TRBV7-2
CDR3: CASSLKNTGELFF; DNA: TGTGCCAGCAGCCTAAAAAACACCGGGGAGCTGTTTTTT; size: .; D: .; J: TRBJ2-2; V: TRBV14
CDR3: CASSVGVLAGVLEQFF; DNA: TGTGCCAGCAGCGTAGGGGTACTAGCGGGAGTACTTGAGCAGTTCTTC; size: few; D: TRBD2; J: TRBJ2-1; V: TRBV9
CDR3: CASSLDTGGSQPQHF; DNA: TGTGCCAGCAGTTTAGATACAGGGGGGAGTCAGCCCCAGCATTTT; size: .; D: TRBD1; J: TRBJ1-5; V: TRBV27
CDR3: CASSLASGSSYEQYF; DNA: TGTGCCAGCAGCTTAGCCAGCGGGAGTTCCTACGAGCAGTACTTC; size: few; D: TRBD2; J: TRBJ2-7; V: TRBV11-2